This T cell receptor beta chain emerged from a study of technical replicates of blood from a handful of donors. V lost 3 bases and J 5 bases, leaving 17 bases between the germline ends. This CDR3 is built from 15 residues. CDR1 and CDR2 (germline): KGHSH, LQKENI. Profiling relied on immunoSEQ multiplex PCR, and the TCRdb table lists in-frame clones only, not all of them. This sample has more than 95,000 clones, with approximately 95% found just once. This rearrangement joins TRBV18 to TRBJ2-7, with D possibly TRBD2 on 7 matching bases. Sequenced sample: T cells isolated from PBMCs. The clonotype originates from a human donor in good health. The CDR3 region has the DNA TGTGCCAGCTCACCTCCGGGGGGCGCGGGGAACGAGCAGTACTTC. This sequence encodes CASSPPGGAGNEQYF.